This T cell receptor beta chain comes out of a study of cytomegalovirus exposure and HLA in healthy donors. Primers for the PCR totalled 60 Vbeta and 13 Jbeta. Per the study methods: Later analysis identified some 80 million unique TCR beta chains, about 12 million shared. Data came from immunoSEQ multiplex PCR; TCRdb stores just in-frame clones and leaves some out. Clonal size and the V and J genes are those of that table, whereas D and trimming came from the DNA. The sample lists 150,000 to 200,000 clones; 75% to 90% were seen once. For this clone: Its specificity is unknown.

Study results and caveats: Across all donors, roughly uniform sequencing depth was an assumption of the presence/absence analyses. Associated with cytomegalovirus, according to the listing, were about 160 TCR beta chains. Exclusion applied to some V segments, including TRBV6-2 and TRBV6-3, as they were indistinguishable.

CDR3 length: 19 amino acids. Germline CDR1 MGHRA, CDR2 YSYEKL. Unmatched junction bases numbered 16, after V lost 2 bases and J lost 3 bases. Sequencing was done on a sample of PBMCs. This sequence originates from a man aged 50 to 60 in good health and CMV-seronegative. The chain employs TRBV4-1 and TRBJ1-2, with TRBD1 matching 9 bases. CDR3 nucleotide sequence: TGCGCCAGCAGCCAAACAAGTCGCGACCGGGACAGGGCCTACTATGGCTACACCTTC. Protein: CASSQTSRDRDRAYYGYTF.